This TCR beta chain was sequenced during a study of blood T cell repertoires in COVID-19. In the study overall: From the United States, Italy and Spain came samples of acute and convalescent COVID-19.

Germline trimming cut 9 bases from V and 7 bases from J; bases unmatched to any gene: 11. The CDR3 covers 13 residues. In terms of age and location, participants ranged from about 18 to 89 years and lived in about two dozen US areas. Two negative PCRs, clearance, or symptom resolution were required of recovered Cohort 3 donors. Profiled with immunoSEQ multiplex PCR; TCRdb holds only in-frame clones, not every one. The data show fewer than 400,000 clones, around nine tenths seen once. The specimen sequenced was PBMCs or T cells enriched from blood (not recorded which). The sequence was obtained from a young woman who had recovered from COVID-19. V and J are TRBV12-3 or TRBV12-4 and TRBJ1-2; 7 nucleotides agree with TRBD1. CDR3 region: CASTPQGMRGYTF. The CDR3 nucleotides are TGTGCCAGTACCCCACAGGGGATGCGTGGCTACACCTTC.